The subject of this entry is one T cell receptor (beta chain). Its antigen is undetermined. It was with 60 Vbeta and 13 Jbeta primers that the PCR ran. Measured with immunoSEQ multiplex PCR; TCRdb has only the in-frame clones, and not every one. The data contain around 170,000 clones, about 84% of them singletons. The CDR3 extends over 18 amino acids. CDR1 and CDR2 (germline): SGHAT, FQNNGV. V lost 0 bases, J lost 1 base, and 10 bases stayed unmatched. The entry originates in a study of cytomegalovirus exposure and HLA in healthy donors. Points from the study as a whole: Excluded: some indistinguishable V segments such as TRBV6-2 and TRBV6-3. Earlier analysis yielded a pattern in which most TCR beta V segments were productive about 90% or about 30% of the time. Presence/absence analyses treated sequencing depth as roughly uniform across donors.

Specimen: PBMCs. The chain is built from TRBV11-2 and TRBJ2-3; 7 nucleotides align to TRBD2. The TCR comes from a man in his fifties in good health and CMV-seronegative. The CDR3 nucleotides read TGTGCCAGCAGCTTAGAGGGGAGGATGGCGGGGGGCACAGATACGCAGTATTTT. It yields the protein CASSLEGRMAGGTDTQYF.